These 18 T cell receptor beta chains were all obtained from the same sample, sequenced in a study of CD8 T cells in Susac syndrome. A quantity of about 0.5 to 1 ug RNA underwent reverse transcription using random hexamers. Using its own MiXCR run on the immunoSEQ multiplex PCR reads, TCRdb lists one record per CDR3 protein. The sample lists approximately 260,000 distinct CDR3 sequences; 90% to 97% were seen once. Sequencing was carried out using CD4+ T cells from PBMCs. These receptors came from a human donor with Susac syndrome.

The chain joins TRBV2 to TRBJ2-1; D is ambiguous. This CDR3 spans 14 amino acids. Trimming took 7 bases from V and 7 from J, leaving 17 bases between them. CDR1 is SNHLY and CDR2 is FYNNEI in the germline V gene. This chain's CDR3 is CASIEEPIYNEQFF. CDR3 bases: TGTGCCAGCATCGAGGAACCTATCTATAATGAGCAGTTCTTC.

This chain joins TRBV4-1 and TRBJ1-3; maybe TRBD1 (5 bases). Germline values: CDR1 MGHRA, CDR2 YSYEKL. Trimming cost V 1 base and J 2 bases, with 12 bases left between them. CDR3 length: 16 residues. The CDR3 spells CASSQVSAGPGNTIYF. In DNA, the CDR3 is TGCGCCAGCAGCCAAGTTTCGGCAGGGCCTGGAAACACCATATATTTT.

The CDR3 protein is CASSPTSTNYGYTF. In DNA form, the CDR3 reads TGTGCCAGCTCACCAACATCGACTAACTATGGCTACACCTTC. The genes are TRBV18 and TRBJ1-2; D is uncertain. Germline V lookup: CDR1 KGHSH, CDR2 LQKENI. V lost 2 bases, J lost 0 bases, and 7 bases lay in between. The CDR3 length is 14 residues.

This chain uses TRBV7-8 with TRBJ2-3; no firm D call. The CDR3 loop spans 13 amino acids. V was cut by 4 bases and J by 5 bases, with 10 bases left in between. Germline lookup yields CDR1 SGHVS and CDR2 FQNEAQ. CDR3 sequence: CASSSFLGDTQYF. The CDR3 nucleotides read TGTGCCAGCAGCTCCTTTCTAGGAGATACGCAGTATTTT.

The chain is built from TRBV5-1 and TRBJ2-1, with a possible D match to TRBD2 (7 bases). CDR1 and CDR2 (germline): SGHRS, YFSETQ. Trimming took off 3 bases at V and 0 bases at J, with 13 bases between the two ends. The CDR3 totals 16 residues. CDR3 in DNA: TGCGCCAGCAGCTCGGCGGGGGACATCTCCTACAATGAGCAGTTCTTC. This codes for CASSSAGDISYNEQFF. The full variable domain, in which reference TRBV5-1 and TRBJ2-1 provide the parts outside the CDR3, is KAGVTQTPRYLIKTRGQQVTLSCSPISGHRSVSWYQQTPGQGLQFLFEYFSETQRNKGNFPGRFSGRQFSNSRSEMNVSTLELGDSALYLCASSSAGDISYNEQFFGPGTRLTVL.

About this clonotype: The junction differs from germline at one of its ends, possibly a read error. The CDR3 DNA reads TGTGCCAGCAGCACAATACAGGGGAACTCTGAAGCTTTCTTT. Its translation is CASSTIQGNSEAFF. The rearrangement uses TRBV9 and TRBJ1-1, with TRBD1 identical over 7 bases. CDR1 and CDR2 from the germline V gene are SGDLS and YYNGEE. There are 14 residues in the CDR3.

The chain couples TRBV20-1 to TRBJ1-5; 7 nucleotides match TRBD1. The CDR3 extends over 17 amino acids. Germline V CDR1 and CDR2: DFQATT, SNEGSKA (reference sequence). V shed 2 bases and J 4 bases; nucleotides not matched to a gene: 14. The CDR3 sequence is CSARKIDRDRNNQPQHF. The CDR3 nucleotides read TGCAGTGCTAGAAAAATTGACCGGGACAGAAATAATCAGCCCCAGCATTTT.

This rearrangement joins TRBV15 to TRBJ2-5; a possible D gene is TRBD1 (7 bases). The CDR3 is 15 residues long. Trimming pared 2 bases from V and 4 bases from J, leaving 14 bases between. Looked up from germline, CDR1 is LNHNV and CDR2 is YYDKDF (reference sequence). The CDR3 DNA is TGTGCCACCAGCAGAAGACAGGGAGGCGTAGAGACCCAGTACTTC. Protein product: CATSRRQGGVETQYF.

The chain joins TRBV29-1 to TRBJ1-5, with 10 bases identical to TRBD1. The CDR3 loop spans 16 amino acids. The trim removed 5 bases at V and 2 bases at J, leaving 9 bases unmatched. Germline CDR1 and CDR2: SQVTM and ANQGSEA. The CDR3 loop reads CSVLGPGTGGNQPQHF. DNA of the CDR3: TGCAGCGTTCTCGGTCCTGGGACAGGGGGCAATCAGCCCCAGCATTTT.

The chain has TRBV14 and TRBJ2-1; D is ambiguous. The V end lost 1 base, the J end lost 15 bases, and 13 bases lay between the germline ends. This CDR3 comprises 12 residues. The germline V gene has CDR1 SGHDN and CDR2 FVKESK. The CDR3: CASSQGFRLWFF. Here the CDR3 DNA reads TGTGCCAGCAGCCAAGGTTTCCGGTTGTGGTTCTTC.

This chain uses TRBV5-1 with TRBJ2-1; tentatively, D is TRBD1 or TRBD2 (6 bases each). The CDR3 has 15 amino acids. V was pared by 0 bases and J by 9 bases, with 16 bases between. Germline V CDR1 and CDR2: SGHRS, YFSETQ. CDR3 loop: CASSLGTGARFEQFF. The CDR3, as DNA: TGCGCCAGCAGCTTGGGTACGGGGGCGCGGTTTGAGCAGTTCTTC.

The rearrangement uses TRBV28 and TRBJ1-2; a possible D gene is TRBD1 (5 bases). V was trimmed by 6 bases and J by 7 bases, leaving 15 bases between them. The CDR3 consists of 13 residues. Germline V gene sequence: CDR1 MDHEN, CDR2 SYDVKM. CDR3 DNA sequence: TGTGCCAGCAGCTCCCTCTCAACAGGTGGCTACACCTTC. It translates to CASSSLSTGGYTF.

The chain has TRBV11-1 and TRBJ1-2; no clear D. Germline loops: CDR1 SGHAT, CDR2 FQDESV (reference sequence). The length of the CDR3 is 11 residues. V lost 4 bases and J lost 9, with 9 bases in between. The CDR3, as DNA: TGTGCCAGCAGCTCGGGTCCGAGCTACACCTTC. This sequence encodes CASSSGPSYTF.

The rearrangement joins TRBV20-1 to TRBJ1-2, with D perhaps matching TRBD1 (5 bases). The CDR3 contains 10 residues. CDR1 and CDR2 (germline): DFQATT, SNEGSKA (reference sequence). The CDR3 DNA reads TGCAGGCCAGGCGACAGTGGCTACACCTTC. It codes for CRPGDSGYTF.

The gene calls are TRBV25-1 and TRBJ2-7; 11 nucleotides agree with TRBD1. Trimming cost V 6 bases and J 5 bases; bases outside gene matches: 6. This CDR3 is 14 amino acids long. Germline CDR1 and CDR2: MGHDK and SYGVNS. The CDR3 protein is CASSGQGARNEQYF. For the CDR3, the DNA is TGTGCCAGCAGCGGACAGGGGGCGAGGAACGAGCAGTACTTC.

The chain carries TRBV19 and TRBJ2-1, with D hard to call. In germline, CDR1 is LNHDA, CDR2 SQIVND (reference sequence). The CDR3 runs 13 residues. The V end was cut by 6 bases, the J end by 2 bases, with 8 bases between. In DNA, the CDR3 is TGTGCCAGTAGCCAACGTACCTACAATGAGCAGTTCTTC. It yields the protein CASSQRTYNEQFF.

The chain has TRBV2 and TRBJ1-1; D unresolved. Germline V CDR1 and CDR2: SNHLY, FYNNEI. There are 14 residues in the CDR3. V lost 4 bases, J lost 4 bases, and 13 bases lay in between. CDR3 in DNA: TGTGCCAGCAGTGGGCTTATGGAGGGCACTGAAGCTTTCTTT. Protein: CASSGLMEGTEAFF.

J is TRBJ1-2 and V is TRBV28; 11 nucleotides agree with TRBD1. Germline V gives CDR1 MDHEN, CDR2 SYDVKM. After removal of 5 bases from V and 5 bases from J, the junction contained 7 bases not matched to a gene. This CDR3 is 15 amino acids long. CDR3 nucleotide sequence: TGTGCCAGCAGTACCGGGACAGGGGGAGGATATGGCTACACCTTC. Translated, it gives CASSTGTGGGYGYTF.